The clone carrying this T cell receptor beta chain was counted a few times. Antigen: not known. CDR3 and TCR beta VDJ profiling relied on a genomic DNA template. TCRdb used MiXCR to reprocess the reads, holding one entry per CDR3 protein. The top ten hold almost 8.5% of the sample, which has about 140,000 distinct CDR3 sequences, roughly 40% seen once. This entry belongs to a study of CD8+CD57+ T cells in acquired aplastic anemia. Overall study context: Recorded DNA amounts for sorted CD4+ and CD8+ cells had an average of approximately 3 ug. Average CD4+ read depth in healthy donors was some 9.9 million reads.

Notes on the study in general: Sharing between patients and controls was observed for roughly 29 CD8+ CDR3 sequences.

V lost 3 bases and J lost 4, with 15 bases in between. There are 14 residues in the CDR3. Germline V gene data show CDR1 as GTSNPN and CDR2 as SVGIG (reference sequence). This chain connects TRBV30 to TRBJ1-2; D gene uncertain. Sequencing input: sorted CD4+, CD8+, or CD8+CD57+ T cells (not recorded which) from PBMCs. The sequence was obtained from a human donor in good health, serving as a control. CDR3 residues: CAWRPEGRIYGYTF. CDR3 DNA: TGTGCCTGGAGGCCAGAGGGTCGGATCTATGGCTACACCTTC. The variable domain in full, completed from reference TRBV30 and TRBJ1-2, reads SQTIHQWPATLVQPVGSPLSLECTVEGTSNPNLYWYRQAAGRGLQLLFYSVGIGQISSEVPQNLSASRPQDRQFILSSKKLLLSDSGFYLCAWRPEGRIYGYTFGSGTRLTVV.